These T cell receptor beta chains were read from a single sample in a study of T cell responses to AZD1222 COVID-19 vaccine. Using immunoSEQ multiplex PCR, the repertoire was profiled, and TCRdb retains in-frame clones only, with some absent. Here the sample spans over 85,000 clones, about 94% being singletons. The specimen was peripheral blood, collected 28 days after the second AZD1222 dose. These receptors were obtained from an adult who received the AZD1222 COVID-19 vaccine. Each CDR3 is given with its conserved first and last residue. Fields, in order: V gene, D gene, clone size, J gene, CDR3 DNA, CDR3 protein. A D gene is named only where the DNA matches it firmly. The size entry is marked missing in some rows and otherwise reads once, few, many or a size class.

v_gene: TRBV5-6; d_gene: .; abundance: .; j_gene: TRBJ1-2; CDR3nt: TGTGCCAGCAGCTTGGCGCAGGCTAATTATGGCTACACCTTC; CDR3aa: CASSLAQANYGYTF
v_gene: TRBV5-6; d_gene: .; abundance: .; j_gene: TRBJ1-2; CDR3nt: TGTGCCAGCACCAGAGGGAAACCGAACTATGGCTACACCTTC; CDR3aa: CASTRGKPNYGYTF
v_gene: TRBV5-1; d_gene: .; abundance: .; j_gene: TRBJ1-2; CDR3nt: TGCGCCAGCAGCTTAAACCGACAGACTGATAACTATGGCTACACCTTC; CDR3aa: CASSLNRQTDNYGYTF
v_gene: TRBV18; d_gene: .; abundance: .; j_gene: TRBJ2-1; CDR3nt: TGTGCCAGCTCAAGCGCCGGGACATTGCCTTACAATGAGCAGTTCTTC; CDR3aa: CASSSAGTLPYNEQFF
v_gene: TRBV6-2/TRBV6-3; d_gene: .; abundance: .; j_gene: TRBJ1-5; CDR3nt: TGTGCCAGCAGTTACAGGCAGGAGCAGCCCCAGCATTTT; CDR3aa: CASSYRQEQPQHF
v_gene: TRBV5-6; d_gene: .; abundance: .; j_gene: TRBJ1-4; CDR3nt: TGTGCCAGCAGCTTTTTCCCCTCAACTAATGAAAAACTGTTTTTT; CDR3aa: CASSFFPSTNEKLFF
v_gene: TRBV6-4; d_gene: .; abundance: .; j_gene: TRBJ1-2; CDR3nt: TGTGCCAGCAGTTCCGAGGGGGGCTATGGCTACACCTTC; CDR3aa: CASSSEGGYGYTF
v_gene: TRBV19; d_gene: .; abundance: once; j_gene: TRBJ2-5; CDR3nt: TGTGCCAGTAGCCCACCGCAGGGAGGAACAGAGACCCAGTACTTC; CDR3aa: CASSPPQGGTETQYF
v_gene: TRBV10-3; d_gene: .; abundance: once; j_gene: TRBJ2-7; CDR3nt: TGTGCCACTAAGGGGCTAGCCTCAACTATGGCCATGCAGTACTTC; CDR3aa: CATKGLASTMAMQYF
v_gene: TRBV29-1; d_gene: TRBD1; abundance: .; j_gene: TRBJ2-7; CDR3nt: TGCAGCGTCCCTAAGCAGGGGGTTCGGAACGAGCAGTACTTC; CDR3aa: CSVPKQGVRNEQYF
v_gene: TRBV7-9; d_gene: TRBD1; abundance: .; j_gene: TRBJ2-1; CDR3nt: TGTGCCAGCAGCTTATCGGGACAGGGGGCTGGAGCGCAGTTCTTC; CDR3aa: CASSLSGQGAGAQFF
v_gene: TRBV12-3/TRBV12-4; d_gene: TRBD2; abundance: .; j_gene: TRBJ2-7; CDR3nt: TGTGCCAGCAGTTCCGGACTAGCGAGGGAGCAGTACTTC; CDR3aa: CASSSGLAREQYF
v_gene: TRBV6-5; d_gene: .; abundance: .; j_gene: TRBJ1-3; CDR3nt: TGTGCCAGCACCCGTCTATCGGGCTCTGGAAACACCATATATTTT; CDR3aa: CASTRLSGSGNTIYF
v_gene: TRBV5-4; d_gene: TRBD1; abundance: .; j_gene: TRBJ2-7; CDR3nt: TGTGCCAGCAGCTTACAGGGGTCCCCCTACGAGCAGTACTTC; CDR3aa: CASSLQGSPYEQYF
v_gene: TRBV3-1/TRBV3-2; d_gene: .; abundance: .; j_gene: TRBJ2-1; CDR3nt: TGTGCCAGCAGCCAAGGCGGGACGGGGCTTTGGAATGAGCAGTTCTTC; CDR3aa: CASSQGGTGLWNEQFF
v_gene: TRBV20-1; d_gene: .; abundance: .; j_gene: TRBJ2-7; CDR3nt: TGCAGTGCTCGGGGAGGAGGCGAGCAGTACTTC; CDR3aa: CSARGGGEQYF
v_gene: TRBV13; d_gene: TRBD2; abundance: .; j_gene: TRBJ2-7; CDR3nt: TGTGCCAGCAGCCCCGCCCCTACTGGCGGGACTAACTCCTACGAGCAGTACTTC; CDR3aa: CASSPAPTGGTNSYEQYF
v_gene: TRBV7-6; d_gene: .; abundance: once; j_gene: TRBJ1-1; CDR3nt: TGTGCCAGCAGCAACCGGGACCCGAAGAACACTGAAGCTTTCTTT; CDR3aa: CASSNRDPKNTEAFF
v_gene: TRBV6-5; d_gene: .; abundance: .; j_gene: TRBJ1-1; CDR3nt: TGTGCCAGCAGTAACCTTTTTCTGAACACTGAAGCTTTCTTT; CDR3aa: CASSNLFLNTEAFF
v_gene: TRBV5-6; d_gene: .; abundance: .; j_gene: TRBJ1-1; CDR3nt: TGTGCCAGCAGCTTTGATACAGGGCTGAACACTGAAGCTTTCTTT; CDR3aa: CASSFDTGLNTEAFF
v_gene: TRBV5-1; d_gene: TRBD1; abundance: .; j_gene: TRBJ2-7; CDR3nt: TGCGCCAGCAGCTTGGTAGGGGACAGTTTATTCTCCTACGAGCAGTACTTC; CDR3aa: CASSLVGDSLFSYEQYF
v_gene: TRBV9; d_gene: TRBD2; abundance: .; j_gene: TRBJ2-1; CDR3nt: TGTGCCAGCAGCGTAAGGGGGGGACTAGCGGCTTCCTCCTACAATGAGCAGTTCTTC; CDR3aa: CASSVRGGLAASSYNEQFF
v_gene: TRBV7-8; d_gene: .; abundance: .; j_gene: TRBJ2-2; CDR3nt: TGTGCCAGCAGCTTAGCTGGTAGCGGGGAGCTGTTTTTT; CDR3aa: CASSLAGSGELFF
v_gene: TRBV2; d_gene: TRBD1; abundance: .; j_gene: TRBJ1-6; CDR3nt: TGTGCCATAAAGGAGGGGACAGCCGAATCACCCCTCCACTTT; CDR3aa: CAIKEGTAESPLHF
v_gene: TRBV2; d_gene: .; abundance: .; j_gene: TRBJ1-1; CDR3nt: TGTGCCAGCAGTGAAGTGGGTAGCAGGCTTGTAGGAGCTTTCTTT; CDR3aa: CASSEVGSRLVGAFF
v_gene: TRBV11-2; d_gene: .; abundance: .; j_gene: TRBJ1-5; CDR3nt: TGTGCCAGCAGCTTGTCGGGGCCTGGTCAGCCCCAGCATTTT; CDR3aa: CASSLSGPGQPQHF
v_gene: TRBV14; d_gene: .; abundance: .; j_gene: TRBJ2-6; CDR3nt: TGTGCCAGCAGCCTTTGGGGGGCAGGCACGGCCAACGTCCTGACTTTC; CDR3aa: CASSLWGAGTANVLTF
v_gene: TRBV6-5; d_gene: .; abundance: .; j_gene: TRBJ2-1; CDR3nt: TGTGCCAGCAGTTACTCCCGCCAGGGTGGCGATGAGCAGTTCTTC; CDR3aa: CASSYSRQGGDEQFF
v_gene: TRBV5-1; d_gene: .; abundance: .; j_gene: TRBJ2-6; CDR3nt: TGCGCCAGCATCCCCGGAGGGTCTGGGGCCAACGTCCTGACTTTC; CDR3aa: CASIPGGSGANVLTF
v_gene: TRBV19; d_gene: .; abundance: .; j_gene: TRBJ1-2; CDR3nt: TGTGCCAGTAGCCCCTACGGCAGAAACTATGGCTACACCTTC; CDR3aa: CASSPYGRNYGYTF
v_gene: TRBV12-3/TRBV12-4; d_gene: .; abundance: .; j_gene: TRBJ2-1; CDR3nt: TGTGCCAGCAGTTTATTAGTCAATGAGCAGTTCTTC; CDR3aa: CASSLLVNEQFF
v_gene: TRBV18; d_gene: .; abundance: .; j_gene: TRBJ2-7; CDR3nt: TGTGCCAGCTCACCTCGGGAGGACAGTCTCTACGAGCAGTACTTC; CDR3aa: CASSPREDSLYEQYF
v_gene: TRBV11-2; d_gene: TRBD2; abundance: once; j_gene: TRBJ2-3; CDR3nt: TGTGCCAGCAGCGACCGGACTAGCGGCACAGATACGCAGTATTTT; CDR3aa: CASSDRTSGTDTQYF
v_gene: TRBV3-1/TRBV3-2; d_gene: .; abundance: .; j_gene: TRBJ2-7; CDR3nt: TGTGCCAGCAGCCTACTTAGGTCAGAGCAGTACTTC; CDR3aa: CASSLLRSEQYF
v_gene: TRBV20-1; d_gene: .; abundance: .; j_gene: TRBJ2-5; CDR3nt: TGCAGTGTTGTTTCGGGGACCCAGTACTTC; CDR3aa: CSVVSGTQYF
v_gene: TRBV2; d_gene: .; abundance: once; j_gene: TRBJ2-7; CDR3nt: TGTGCCAGCACCCTGGTACCAAAAGGAGCCTACGAGCAGTACTTC; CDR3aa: CASTLVPKGAYEQYF
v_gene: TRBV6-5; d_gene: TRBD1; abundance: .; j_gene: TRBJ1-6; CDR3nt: TGTGCCAGCAGTTTAGACAGGGGGGATTCACCCCTCCACTTT; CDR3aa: CASSLDRGDSPLHF
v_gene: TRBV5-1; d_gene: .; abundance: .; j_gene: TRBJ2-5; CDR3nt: TGCGCCAGCAGCTCCCGCCCCACAGGGCCGACAGAGGGGACCCAGTACTTC; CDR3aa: CASSSRPTGPTEGTQYF
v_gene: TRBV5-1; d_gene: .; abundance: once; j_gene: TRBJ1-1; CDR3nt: TGCGCCAGCAGCTTGGCCGGCTACACTGAAGCTTTCTTT; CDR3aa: CASSLAGYTEAFF